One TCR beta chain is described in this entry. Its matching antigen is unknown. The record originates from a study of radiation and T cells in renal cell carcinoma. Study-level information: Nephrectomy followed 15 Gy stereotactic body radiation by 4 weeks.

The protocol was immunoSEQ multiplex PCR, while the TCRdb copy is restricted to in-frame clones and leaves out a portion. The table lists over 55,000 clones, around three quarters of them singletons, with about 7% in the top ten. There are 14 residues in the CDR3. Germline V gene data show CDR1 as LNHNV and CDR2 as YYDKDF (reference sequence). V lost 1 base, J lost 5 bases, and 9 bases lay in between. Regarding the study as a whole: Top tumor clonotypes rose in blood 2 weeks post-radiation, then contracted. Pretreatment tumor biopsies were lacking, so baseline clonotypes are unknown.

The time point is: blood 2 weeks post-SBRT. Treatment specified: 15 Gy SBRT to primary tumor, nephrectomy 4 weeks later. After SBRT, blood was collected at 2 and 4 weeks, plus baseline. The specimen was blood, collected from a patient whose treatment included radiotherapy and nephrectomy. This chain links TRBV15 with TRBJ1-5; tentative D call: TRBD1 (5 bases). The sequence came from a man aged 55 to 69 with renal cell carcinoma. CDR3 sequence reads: CATSRARGYQPQHF. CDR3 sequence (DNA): TGTGCCACCAGCAGAGCGCGGGGGTATCAGCCCCAGCATTTT.